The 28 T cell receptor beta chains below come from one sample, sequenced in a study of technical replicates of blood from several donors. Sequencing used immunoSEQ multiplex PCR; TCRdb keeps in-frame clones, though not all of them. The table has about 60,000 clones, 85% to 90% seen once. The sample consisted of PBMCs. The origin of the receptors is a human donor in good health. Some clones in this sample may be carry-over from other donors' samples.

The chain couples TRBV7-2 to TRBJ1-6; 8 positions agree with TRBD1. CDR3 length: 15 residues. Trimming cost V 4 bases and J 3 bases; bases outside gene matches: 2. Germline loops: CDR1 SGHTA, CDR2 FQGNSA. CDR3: CASSSTGDYNSPLHF. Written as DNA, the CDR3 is TGTGCCAGCAGCTCGACAGGGGACTATAATTCACCCCTCCACTTT.

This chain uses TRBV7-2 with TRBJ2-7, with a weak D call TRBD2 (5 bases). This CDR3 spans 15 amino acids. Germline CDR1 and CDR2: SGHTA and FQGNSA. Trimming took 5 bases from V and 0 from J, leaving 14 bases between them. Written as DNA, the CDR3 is TGTGCCAGCAGCCCGTGGACTGTGATCTCCTACGAGCAGTACTTC. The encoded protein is CASSPWTVISYEQYF.

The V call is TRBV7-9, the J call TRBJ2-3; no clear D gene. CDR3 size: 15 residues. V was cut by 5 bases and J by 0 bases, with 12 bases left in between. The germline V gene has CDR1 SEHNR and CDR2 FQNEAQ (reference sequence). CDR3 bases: TGTGCCAGCAGCCGCGAGGCGGAGAGCACAGATACGCAGTATTTT. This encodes CASSREAESTDTQYF. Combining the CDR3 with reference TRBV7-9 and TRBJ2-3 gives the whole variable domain DTGVSQNPRHKITKRGQNVTFRCDPISEHNRLYWYRQTLGQGPEFLTYFQNEAQLEKSRLLSDRFSAERPKGSFSTLEIQRTEQGDSAMYLCASSREAESTDTQYFGPGTRLTVL.

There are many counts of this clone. The DNA of the CDR3 is TGTGCCAGCAGTGAGGCGGCAAATCAGCCCCAGCATTTT. It yields the protein CASSEAANQPQHF. The rearrangement links TRBV6-4 to TRBJ1-5; D ambiguous. CDR1 is MRHNA, CDR2 SNTAGT, per germline. V was pared by 3 bases and J by 4 bases, with 7 bases between. The length of the CDR3 is 13 residues.

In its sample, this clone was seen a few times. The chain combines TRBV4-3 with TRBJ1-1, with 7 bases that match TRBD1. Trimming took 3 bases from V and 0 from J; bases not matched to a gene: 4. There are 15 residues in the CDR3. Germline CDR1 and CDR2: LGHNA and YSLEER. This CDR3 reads CASSHRGLVNTEAFF. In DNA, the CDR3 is TGCGCCAGCAGCCACAGGGGGTTGGTGAACACTGAAGCTTTCTTT.

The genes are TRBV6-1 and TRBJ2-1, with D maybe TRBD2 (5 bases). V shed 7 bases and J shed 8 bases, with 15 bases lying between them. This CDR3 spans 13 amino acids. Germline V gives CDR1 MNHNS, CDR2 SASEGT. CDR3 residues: CASTITAGHEQFF. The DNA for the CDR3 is TGTGCCAGCACAATTACTGCGGGCCATGAGCAGTTCTTC.

The CDR3 coding sequence is TGCGCCAGCAGCATGGGGGACAGGGGATTCTACGAGCAGTACTTC. Its translation is CASSMGDRGFYEQYF. This chain links TRBV5-1 with TRBJ2-7, with TRBD1 matching over 10 bases. This CDR3 has 15 amino acids. Germline trimming cut 4 bases from V and 3 bases from J; bases unmatched to any gene: 7. CDR1 and CDR2 from the germline V gene are SGHRS and YFSETQ.

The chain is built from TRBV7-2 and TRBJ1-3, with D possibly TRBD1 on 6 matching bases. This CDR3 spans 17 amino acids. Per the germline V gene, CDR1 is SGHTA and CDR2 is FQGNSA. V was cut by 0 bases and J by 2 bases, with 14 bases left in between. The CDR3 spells CASSLAAGGSAGNTIYF. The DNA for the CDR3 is TGTGCCAGCAGCTTAGCGGCGGGGGGCTCAGCTGGAAACACCATATATTTT.

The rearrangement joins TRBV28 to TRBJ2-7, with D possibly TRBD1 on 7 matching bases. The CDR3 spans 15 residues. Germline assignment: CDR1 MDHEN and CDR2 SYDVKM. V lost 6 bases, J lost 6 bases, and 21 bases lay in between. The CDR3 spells CASSSQGGPDPEQYF. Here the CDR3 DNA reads TGTGCCAGCAGCTCCCAGGGGGGTCCCGACCCCGAGCAGTACTTC.

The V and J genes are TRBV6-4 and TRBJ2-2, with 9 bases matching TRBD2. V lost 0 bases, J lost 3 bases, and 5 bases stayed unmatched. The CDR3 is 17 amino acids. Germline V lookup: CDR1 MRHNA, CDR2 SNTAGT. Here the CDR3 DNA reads TGTGCCAGCAGTGACTCGTCCAGCGGGAGGCACACCGGGGAGCTGTTTTTT. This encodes CASSDSSSGRHTGELFF.

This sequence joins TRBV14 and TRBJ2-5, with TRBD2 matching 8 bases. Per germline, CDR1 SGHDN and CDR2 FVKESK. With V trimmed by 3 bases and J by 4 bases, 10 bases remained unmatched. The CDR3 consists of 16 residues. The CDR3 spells CASSQGTTSGLETQYF. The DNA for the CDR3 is TGTGCCAGCAGCCAGGGTACCACTAGCGGATTAGAGACCCAGTACTTC.

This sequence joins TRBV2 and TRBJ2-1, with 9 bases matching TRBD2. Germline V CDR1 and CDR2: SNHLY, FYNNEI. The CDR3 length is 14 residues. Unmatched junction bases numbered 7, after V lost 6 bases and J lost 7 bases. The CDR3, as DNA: TGTGCCAGCAGGAATAGCGGGGGCGTAAATGAGCAGTTCTTC. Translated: CASRNSGGVNEQFF.

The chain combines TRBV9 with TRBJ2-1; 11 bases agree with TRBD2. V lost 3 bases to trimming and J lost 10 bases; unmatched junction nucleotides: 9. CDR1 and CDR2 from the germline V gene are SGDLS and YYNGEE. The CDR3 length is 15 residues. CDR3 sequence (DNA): TGTGCCAGCAGCGCGGGGGCTAGCGGGGGGCGAGAGCAGTTCTTC. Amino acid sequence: CASSAGASGGREQFF.

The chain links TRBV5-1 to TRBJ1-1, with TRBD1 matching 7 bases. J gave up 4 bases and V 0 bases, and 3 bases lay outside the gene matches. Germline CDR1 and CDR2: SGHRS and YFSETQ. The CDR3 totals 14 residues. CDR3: CASSLGDSFTEAFF. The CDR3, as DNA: TGCGCCAGCAGCTTGGGGGACAGCTTCACTGAAGCTTTCTTT.

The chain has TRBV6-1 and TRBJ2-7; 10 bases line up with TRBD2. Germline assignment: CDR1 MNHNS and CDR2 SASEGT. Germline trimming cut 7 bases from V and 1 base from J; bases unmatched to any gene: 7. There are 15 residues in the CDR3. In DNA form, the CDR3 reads TGTGCCAGCACCCAGGGGACTAGCGTTTCCTACGAGCAGTACTTC. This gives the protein CASTQGTSVSYEQYF.

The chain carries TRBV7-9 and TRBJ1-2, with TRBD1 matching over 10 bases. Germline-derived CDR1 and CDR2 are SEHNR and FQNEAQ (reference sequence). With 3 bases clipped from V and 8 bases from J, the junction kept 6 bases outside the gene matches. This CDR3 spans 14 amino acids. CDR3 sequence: CASSLDRGWVGYTF. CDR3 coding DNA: TGTGCCAGCAGCTTGGACAGGGGGTGGGTGGGCTACACCTTC.

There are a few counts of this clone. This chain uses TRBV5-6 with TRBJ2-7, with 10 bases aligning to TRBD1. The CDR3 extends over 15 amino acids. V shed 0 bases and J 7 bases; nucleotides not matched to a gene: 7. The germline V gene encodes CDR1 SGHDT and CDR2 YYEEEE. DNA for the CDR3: TGTGCCAGCAGCTTGGTCGGGACAGGGGTAGGAGAGCAGTACTTC. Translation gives CASSLVGTGVGEQYF.

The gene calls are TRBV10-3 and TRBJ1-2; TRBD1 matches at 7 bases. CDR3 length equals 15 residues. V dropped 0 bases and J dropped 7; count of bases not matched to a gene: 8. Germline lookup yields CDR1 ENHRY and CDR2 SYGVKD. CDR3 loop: CAISESVGGVSGYTF. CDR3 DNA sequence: TGTGCCATCAGTGAGTCAGTAGGGGGCGTCTCTGGCTACACCTTC.

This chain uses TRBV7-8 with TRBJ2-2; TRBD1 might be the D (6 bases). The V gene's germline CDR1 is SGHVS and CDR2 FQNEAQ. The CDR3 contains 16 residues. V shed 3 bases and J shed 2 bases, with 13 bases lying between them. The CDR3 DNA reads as TGTGCCAGCAGCTTCCCCGGGACACCTAACACCGGGGAGCTGTTTTTT. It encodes CASSFPGTPNTGELFF.

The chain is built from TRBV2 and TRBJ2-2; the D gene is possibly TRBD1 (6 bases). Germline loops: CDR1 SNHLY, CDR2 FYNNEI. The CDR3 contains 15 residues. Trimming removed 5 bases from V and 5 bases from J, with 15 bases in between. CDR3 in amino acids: CASSRQTGSTGELFF. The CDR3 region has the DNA TGTGCCAGCAGTAGGCAAACAGGGAGTACCGGGGAGCTGTTTTTT.

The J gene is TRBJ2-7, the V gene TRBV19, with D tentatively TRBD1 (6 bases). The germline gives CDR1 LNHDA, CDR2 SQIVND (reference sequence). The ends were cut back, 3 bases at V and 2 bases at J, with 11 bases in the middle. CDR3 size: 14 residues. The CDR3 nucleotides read TGTGCCAGTAGTATCGTAGGGGGAACCTACGAGCAGTACTTC. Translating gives CASSIVGGTYEQYF.

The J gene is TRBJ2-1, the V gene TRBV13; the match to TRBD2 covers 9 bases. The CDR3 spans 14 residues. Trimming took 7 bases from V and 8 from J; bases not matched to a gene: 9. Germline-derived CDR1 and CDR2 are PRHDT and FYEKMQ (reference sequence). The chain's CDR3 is CASTRGRAFDEQFF. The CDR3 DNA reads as TGTGCCAGCACTCGCGGGAGGGCCTTCGATGAGCAGTTCTTC. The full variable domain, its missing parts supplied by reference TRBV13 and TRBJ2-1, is AAGVIQSPRHLIKEKRETATLKCYPIPRHDTVYWYQQGPGQDPQFLISFYEKMQSDKGSIPDRFSAQQFSDYHSELNMSSLELGDSALYFCASTRGRAFDEQFFGPGTRLTVL.

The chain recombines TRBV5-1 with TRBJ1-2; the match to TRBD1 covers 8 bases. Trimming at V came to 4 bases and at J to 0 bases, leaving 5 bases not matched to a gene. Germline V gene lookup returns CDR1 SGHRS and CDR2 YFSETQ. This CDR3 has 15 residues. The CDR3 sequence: CASSITGGANYGYTF. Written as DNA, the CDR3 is TGCGCCAGCAGCATCACAGGGGGAGCTAACTATGGCTACACCTTC.

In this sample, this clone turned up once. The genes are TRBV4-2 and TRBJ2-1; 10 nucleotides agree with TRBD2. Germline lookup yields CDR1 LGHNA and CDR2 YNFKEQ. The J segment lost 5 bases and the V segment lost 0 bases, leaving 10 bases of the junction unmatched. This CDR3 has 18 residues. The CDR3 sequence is CASSQDGGGSGRDNEQFF. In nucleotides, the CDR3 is TGTGCCAGCAGCCAAGATGGGGGGGGGAGCGGGAGGGACAATGAGCAGTTCTTC.

The CDR3 here is CASTPDRALNTEAFF. The CDR3 coding sequence is TGTGCCAGCACCCCGGACAGGGCCCTGAACACTGAAGCTTTCTTT. The V gene is TRBV9, the J gene TRBJ1-1; 8 bases match TRBD1. CDR3 length: 15 amino acids. The V and J ends lost 6 bases and 0 bases, in that order; junction bases with no gene match: 7. CDR1 and CDR2 (germline): SGDLS, YYNGEE.

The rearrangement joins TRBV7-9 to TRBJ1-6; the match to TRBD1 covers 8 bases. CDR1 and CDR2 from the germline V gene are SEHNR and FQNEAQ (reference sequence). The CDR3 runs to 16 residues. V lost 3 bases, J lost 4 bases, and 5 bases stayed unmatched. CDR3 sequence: CASSFSRQGYNSPLHF. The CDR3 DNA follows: TGTGCCAGCAGCTTCTCGCGACAGGGGTATAATTCACCCCTCCACTTT.

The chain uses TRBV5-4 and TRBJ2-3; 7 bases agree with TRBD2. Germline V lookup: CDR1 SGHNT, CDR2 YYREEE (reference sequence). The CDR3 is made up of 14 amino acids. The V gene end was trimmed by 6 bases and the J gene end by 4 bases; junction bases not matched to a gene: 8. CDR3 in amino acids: CASTRWGGADTQYF. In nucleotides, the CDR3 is TGTGCCAGCACCAGGTGGGGGGGGGCAGATACGCAGTATTTT.

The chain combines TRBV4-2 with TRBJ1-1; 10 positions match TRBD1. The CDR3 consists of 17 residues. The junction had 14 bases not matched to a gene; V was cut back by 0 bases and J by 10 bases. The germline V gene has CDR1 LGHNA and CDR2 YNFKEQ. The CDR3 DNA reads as TGTGCCAGCAGCCAAGAGGACGGGGGACAGGGGACGGCGTCAGCTTTCTTT. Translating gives CASSQEDGGQGTASAFF.